The entry that follows covers one T cell receptor beta chain sequence. The antigen remains unidentified. The CDR3 has 15 residues. Trimming pared 1 base from V and 3 bases from J, leaving 10 bases between. Germline values: CDR1 SGHRS, CDR2 YFSETQ. The data were taken from a study of blood T cells in healthy people across ages. Findings of the study overall: The long-lived group displayed more naive CD4+ cells, plus higher diversity, than the aged donors did.

Each sample used at least 6.5 million PBMCs. It was with a sample-barcoded 5' primer and a J-beta primer mix that a second PCR of roughly 7 to 12 cycles was run. Every sample returned 2.5 million or more CDR3-containing paired-end reads. TCRdb processed the 5' RACE reads anew with MiXCR; each CDR3 protein has one entry. The sample lists fewer than 2 million distinct CDR3 sequences, approximately 39% seen once, with more than 20% in the top ten. The chain couples TRBV5-1 to TRBJ2-2; no definite D call. Sequenced input: blood. This receptor was identified in a human donor in good health. Here the CDR3 reads CASSLRQLYTGELFF. The CDR3 coding sequence is TGCGCCAGCAGCTTGAGGCAGCTTTACACCGGGGAGCTGTTTTTT. Together with reference TRBV5-1 and TRBJ2-2, the CDR3 gives the full variable domain: KAGVTQTPRYLIKTRGQQVTLSCSPISGHRSVSWYQQTPGQGLQFLFEYFSETQRNKGNFPGRFSGRQFSNSRSEMNVSTLELGDSALYLCASSLRQLYTGELFFGEGSRLTVL.